This TCR beta chain is drawn from a study of PD-1 blockade in classical Hodgkin lymphoma. Method: immunoSEQ multiplex PCR; TCRdb's copy keeps in-frame clones and lacks some. The sample gives about 100,000 clones, about 89% of which show up once; under 7.5% is in the top ten. All patients experienced relapse after autologous stem cell transplantation, and brentuximab vedotin exposure was variable. About this clone itself: Its antigen remains unknown.

Broader study findings: Patients with a complete response exhibited baseline diversity comparable to newly diagnosed patients.

The sample consisted of peripheral blood mononuclear cells (PBMCs), taken before the second cycle of nivolumab. The TCR originated in a human donor with classical Hodgkin lymphoma.

The CDR3, as DNA: TGTGCCAGCAGGGGATGGGTGTACTATGGCTACACCTTC. Amino acids: CASRGWVYYGYTF. This rearrangement joins TRBV28 to TRBJ1-2; D is undetermined. V was pared by 6 bases and J by 3 bases, with 11 bases between. Germline loops: CDR1 MDHEN, CDR2 SYDVKM. This CDR3 region has 13 residues.